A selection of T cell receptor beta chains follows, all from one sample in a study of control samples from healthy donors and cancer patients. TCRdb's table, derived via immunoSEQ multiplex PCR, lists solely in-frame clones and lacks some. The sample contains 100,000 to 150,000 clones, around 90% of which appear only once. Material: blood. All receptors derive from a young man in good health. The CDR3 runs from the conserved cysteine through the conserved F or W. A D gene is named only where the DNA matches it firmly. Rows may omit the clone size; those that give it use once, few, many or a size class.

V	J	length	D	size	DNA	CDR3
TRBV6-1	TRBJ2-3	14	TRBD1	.	TGTGCCAGCCGGGACAGGGGGCCGACAGATACGCAGTATTTT	CASRDRGPTDTQYF
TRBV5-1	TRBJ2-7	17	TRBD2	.	TGCGCCAGCAGCTTGGACCCGCGGGGGGCCGGCTCCTACGAGCAGTACTTC	CASSLDPRGAGSYEQYF
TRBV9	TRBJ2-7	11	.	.	TGTGCCAGCAGCGTAAGGGACGAGCAGTACTTC	CASSVRDEQYF
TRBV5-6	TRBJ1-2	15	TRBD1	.	TGTGCCAGCAGTTTTTCGGGACAGGGAAATAACGGCTACACCTTC	CASSFSGQGNNGYTF
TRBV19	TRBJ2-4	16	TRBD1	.	TGTGCCAGTAGTATAGTTGGCAGGGGGACCTTAGACATTCAGTACTTC	CASSIVGRGTLDIQYF
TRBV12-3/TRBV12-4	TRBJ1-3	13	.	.	TGTGCCAGCAAAAACTGGGGACAAAACACCATATATTTT	CASKNWGQNTIYF
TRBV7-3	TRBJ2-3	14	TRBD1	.	TGTGCCAGCAGTAGACAGGGGGCGTCAGATACGCAGTATTTT	CASSRQGASDTQYF
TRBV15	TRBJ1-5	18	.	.	TGTGCCACCAGCCCGAGGCTTGAGACACGGGATTTCAATCAGCCCCAGCATTTT	CATSPRLETRDFNQPQHF
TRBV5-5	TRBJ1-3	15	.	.	TGTGCCAGCACCTTGGGAGGGGACAATGGAAACACCATATATTTT	CASTLGGDNGNTIYF
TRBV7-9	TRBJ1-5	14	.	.	TGTGCCAGCAGCTTGGGGAATAGCAATCAGCCCCAGCATTTT	CASSLGNSNQPQHF
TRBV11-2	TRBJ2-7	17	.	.	TGTGCCAGCAGCTTAGGACCCCTAGCCGGGAACCCCTACGAGCAGTACTTC	CASSLGPLAGNPYEQYF
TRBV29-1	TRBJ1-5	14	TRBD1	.	TGCAGCGTGCAAATTGGGACAGGGAATCAGCCCCAGCATTTT	CSVQIGTGNQPQHF
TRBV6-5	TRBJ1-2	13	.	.	TGTGCCAGCACCCAACGCACAGGCTATGGCTACACCTTC	CASTQRTGYGYTF
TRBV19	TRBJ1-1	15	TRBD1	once	TGTGCCAGTAGTTCGCGACAGGGGGTCGACACTGAAGCTTTCTTT	CASSSRQGVDTEAFF
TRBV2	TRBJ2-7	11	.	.	TGTGCCAGCAGGGACAGCCTGGAGCAGTACTTC	CASRDSLEQYF
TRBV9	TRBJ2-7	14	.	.	TGTGCCAGCAGCGTAGGACCCGTCAGCTACGAGCAGTACTTC	CASSVGPVSYEQYF
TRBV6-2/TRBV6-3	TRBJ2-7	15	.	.	TGTGCCAGCAGTTACTCCCTAAGCGGCCTCTACGAGCAGTACTTC	CASSYSLSGLYEQYF
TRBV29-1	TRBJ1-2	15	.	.	TGCAGCGTTGACGTAGTCAGGGGCACTAACTATGGCTACACCTTC	CSVDVVRGTNYGYTF
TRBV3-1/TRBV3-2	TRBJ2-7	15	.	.	TGTGCCAGCAGCCCCCGGGAGCGATCGGTTCACGAGCAGTACTTC	CASSPRERSVHEQYF
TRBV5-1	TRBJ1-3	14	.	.	TGCGCCAGCAGCTTAGGAGGCTCTGGAAACACCATATATTTT	CASSLGGSGNTIYF
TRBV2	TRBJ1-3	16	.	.	TGTGCCAGCAGTGAAGTATCTAAATCCCTCGGAAACACCATATATTTT	CASSEVSKSLGNTIYF
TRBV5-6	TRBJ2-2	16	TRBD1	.	TGTGCCAGCAGCCCTCGGACAGGAGTGAACACCGGGGAGCTGTTTTTT	CASSPRTGVNTGELFF
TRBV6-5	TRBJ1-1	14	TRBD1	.	TGTGCCAGCAGTAAATCCGACAGGGGCGGGGAAGCTTTCTTT	CASSKSDRGGEAFF
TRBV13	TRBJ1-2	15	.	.	TGTGCCAGCAGCTTAGGCCTAGTACAGGGCTATGGCTACACCTTC	CASSLGLVQGYGYTF
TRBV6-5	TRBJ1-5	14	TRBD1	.	TGTGCCAGCAGTTATGCGACAGGGGGGCAGCCCCAGCATTTT	CASSYATGGQPQHF
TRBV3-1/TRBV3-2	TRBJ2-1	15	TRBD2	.	TGTGCCAGCAGGCCCACGAGCGGGGAGGCGGATGAGCAGTTCTTC	CASRPTSGEADEQFF
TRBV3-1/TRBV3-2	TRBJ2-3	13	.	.	TGTGCCAGCAGCCAAGTCGGTACAGATACGCAGTATTTT	CASSQVGTDTQYF
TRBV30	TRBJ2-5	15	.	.	TGTGCCTGGAGTGGGCTAGATCACTTACAAGAGACCCAGTACTTC	CAWSGLDHLQETQYF
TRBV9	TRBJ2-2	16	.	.	TGTGCCAGCAGCGAGGGGGTTGTAGGGGCCACCGGGGAGCTGTTTTTT	CASSEGVVGATGELFF
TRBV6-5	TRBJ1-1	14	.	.	TGTGCCAGCAGTTCGTCGACAGGCACCACTGAAGCTTTCTTT	CASSSSTGTTEAFF
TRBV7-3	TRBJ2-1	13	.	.	TGTGCCAGCAGCTTAGAGTCCTACAATGAGCAGTTCTTC	CASSLESYNEQFF
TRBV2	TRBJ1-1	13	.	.	TGTGCCAGCAGTTGGGACCCTAACACTGAAGCTTTCTTT	CASSWDPNTEAFF
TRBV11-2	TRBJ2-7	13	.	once	TGTGCCAGCAGCTCCCCAGGGGCCTACGAGCAGTACTTC	CASSSPGAYEQYF
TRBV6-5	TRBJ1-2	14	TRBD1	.	TGTGCCAGCAGTCTCGGGACAGGGGTAAAAGGCTACACCTTC	CASSLGTGVKGYTF
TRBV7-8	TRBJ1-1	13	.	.	TGTGCCAGCAGTACGGGGATAACCACTGAAGCTTTCTTT	CASSTGITTEAFF
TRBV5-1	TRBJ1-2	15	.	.	TGCGCCAGCAGCACACGACCGGGAGCTAACTATGGCTACACCTTC	CASSTRPGANYGYTF
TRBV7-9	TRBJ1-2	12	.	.	TGTGCCAGCAGCCCGGGGGGGTCCGGCTACACCTTC	CASSPGGSGYTF
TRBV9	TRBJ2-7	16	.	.	TGTGCCAGCAGCCCCGTGGGGACCCCGGAGCCCTACGAGCAGTACTTC	CASSPVGTPEPYEQYF
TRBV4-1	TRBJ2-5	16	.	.	TGCGCCAGCAGCCAAGAGGGGACACTTGAAGGCGAGACCCAGTACTTC	CASSQEGTLEGETQYF
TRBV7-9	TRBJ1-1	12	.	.	TGTGCCAGCAGCTTAGAGCGGCGAAAGGCTTTCTTT	CASSLERRKAFF
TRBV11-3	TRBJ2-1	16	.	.	TGTGCCAGCAGCTTAGGGGGGACGGACCTAGGCAATGAGCAGTTCTTC	CASSLGGTDLGNEQFF
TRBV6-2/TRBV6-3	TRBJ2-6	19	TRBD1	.	TGTGCCAGCAGTTCATACCGGGACAGGGAATGGTCTGGGGCCAACGTCCTGACTTTC	CASSSYRDREWSGANVLTF
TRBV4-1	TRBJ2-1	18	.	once	TGCGCCAGCAGCCCGGTTGTGATTCGCGGGGGCGTTCGAAATGAGCAGTTCTTC	CASSPVVIRGGVRNEQFF
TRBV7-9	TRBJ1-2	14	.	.	TGTGCCAGCAGCTCGGACGGGACCTCCTATGGCTACACCTTC	CASSSDGTSYGYTF
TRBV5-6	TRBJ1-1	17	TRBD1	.	TGTGCCAGCAGCTTTTCCTACAGGGGGCTGGGGAACACTGAAGCTTTCTTT	CASSFSYRGLGNTEAFF
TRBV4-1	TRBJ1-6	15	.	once	TGCGCCAGCAGCCAAGGAATAGGGCCAAATTCACCCCTCCACTTT	CASSQGIGPNSPLHF
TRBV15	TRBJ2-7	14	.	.	TGTGCCACCAGCAGAGAAGTGGGGTACTACGAGCAGTACTTC	CATSREVGYYEQYF
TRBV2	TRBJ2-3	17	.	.	TGTGCCAGCGCCCCAGACCAACTCCTTGCTAGCACAGATACGCAGTATTTT	CASAPDQLLASTDTQYF
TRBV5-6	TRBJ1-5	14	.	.	TGTGCCAGCAGCTTGGGGGTGAGCAATCAGCCCCAGCATTTT	CASSLGVSNQPQHF
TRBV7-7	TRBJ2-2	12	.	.	TGTGCCAGCAGCCCCGACACCGGGGAGCTGTTTTTT	CASSPDTGELFF
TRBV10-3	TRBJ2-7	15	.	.	TGTGCCACGAGCTCTCCCGGGATTGTATCCTACGAGCAGTACTTC	CATSSPGIVSYEQYF
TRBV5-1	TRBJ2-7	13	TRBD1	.	TGCGCCAGCAGCTTGGGACAGGGTGACGAGCAGTACTTC	CASSLGQGDEQYF
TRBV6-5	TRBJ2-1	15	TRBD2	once	TGTGCCAGCAGTTACTCTACCGGGACTAGCTCTGAGCAGTTCTTC	CASSYSTGTSSEQFF
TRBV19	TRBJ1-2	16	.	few	TGTGCCAGTACCCCCCCCGGAGCTTCGGCCAGCTATGGCTACACCTTC	CASTPPGASASYGYTF
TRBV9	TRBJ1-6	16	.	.	TGTGCCAGCAGCGCCTCAGGGGTGTCCTATAATTCACCCCTCCACTTT	CASSASGVSYNSPLHF
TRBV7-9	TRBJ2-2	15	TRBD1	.	TGTGCCAGCAGCTTAACCAGGGGGCTACCCGGGGAGCTGTTTTTT	CASSLTRGLPGELFF
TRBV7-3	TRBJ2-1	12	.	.	TGTGCCAGCAGCTTTCCTGGGGGGGAGCAGTTCTTC	CASSFPGGEQFF
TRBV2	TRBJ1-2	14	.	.	TGTGCCAGCAGTGAAGCGAGGGGGAACTATGGCTACACCTTC	CASSEARGNYGYTF
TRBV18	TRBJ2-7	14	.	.	TGTGCCAGCTCCCCCACATCCGTTCTACGAGAGCAGTACTTC	CASSPTSVLREQYF